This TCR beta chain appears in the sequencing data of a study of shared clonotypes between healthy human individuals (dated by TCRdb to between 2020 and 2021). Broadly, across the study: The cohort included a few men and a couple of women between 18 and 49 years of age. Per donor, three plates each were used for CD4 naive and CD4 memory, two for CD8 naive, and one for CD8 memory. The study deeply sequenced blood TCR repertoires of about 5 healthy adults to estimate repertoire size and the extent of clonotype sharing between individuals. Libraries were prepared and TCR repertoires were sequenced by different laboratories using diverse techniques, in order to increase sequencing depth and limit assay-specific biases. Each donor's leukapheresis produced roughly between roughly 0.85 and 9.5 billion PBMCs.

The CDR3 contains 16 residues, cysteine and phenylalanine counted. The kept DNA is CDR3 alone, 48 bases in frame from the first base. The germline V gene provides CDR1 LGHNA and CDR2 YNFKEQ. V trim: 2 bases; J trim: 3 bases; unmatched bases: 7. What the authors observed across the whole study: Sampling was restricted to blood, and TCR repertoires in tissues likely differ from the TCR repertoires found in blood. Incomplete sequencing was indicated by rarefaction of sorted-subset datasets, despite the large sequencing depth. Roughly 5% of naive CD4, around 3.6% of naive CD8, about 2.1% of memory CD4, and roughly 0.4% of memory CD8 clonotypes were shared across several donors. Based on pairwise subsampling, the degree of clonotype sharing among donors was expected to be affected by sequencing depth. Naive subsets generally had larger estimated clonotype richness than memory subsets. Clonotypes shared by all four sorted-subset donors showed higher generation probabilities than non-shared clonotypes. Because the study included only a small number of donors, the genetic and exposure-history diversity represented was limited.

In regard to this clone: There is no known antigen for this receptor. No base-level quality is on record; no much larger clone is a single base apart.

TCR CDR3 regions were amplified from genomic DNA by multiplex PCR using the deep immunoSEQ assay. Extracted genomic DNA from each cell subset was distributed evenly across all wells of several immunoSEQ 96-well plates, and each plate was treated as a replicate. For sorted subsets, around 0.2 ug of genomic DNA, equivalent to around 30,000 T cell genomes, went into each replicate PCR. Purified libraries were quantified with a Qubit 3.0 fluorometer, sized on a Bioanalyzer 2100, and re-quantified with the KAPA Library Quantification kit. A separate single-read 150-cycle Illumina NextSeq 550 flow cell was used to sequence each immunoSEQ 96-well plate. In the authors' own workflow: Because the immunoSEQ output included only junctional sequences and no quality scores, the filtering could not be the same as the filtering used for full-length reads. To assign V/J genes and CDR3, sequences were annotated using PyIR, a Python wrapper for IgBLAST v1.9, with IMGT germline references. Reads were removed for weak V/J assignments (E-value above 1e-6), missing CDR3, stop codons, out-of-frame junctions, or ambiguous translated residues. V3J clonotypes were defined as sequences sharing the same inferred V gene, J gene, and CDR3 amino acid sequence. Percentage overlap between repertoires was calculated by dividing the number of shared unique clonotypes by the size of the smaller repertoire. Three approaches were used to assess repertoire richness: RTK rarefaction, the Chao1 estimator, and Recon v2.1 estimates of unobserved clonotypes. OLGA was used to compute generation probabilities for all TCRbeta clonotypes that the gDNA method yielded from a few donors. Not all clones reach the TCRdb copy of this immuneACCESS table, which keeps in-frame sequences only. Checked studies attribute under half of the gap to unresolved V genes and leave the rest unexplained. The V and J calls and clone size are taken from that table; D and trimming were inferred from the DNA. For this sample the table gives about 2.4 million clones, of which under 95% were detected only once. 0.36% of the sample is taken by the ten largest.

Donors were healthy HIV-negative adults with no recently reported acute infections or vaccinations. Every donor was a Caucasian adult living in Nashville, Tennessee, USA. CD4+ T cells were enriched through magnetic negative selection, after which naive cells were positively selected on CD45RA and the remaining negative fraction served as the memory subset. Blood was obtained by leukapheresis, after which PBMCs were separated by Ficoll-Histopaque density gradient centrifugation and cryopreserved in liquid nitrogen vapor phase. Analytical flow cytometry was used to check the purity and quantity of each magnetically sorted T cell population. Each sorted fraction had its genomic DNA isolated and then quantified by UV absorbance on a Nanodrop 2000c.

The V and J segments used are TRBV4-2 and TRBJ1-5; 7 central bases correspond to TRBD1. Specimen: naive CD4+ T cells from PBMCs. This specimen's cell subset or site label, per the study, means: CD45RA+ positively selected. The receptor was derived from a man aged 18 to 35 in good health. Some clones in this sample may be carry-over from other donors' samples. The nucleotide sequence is TGTGCCAGCAGCCAAAAAACAGGGGCTCACAATCAGCCCCAGCATTTT. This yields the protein CASSQKTGAHNQPQHF.